The present T cell receptor (beta chain) was sequenced within a study of CD8+CD57+ T cells in acquired aplastic anemia. Study-level information: Sorted CD4+ and CD8+ cells gave an average of about 3.4 ug of DNA.

There are a few counts of this clonotype. The CDR3 is made up of 13 amino acids. Trimming took off 0 bases at V and 4 bases at J, with 7 bases between the two ends. CDR1 is SGDLS, CDR2 YYNGEE, per germline. For sequencing, patients were chosen who had shown expansion of CD8+CD57+ cells by flow cytometry. Investigators profiled TCR beta VDJ and CDR3 from genomic DNA template. TCRdb re-called the reads with MiXCR, one entry per CDR3 protein. The profile shows approximately 220,000 distinct CDR3 sequences, more than 40% of them singletons. The receptor comes from a human donor with aplastic anemia. The chain employs TRBV9 and TRBJ2-5; no clear D. The source material was sorted CD4+, CD8+, or CD8+CD57+ T cells (not recorded which) from PBMCs. The CDR3 loop reads CASSVDGRETQYF. DNA for the CDR3: TGTGCCAGCAGCGTAGACGGGCGAGAGACCCAGTACTTC.